The sequence of this T cell receptor (beta chain) was determined in a study of breast tumors, draining lymph nodes, adjacent tissues. TCRdb reanalysed the multiplex PCR reads using MiXCR and keeps one entry per CDR3 protein. Of around 230,000 distinct CDR3 sequences in the sample, less than 45% were seen once. Samples came from axillary lymph nodes draining the breast cancer. The germline CDR1 and CDR2 sequences are LNHDA and SQIVND (reference sequence). With 2 bases clipped from V and 6 bases from J, the junction kept 4 bases outside the gene matches. The CDR3 spans 15 residues. This clonotype was counted many times.

The sample consisted of axillary lymph node tissue. J is TRBJ1-6 and V is TRBV19; TRBD1 aligns across 7 bases. The receptor was isolated from a female donor with breast cancer. Some clones in this sample may be carry-over from other donors' samples. The CDR3 spells CASSIQGGPNSPLHF. DNA for the CDR3: TGTGCCAGTAGTATACAGGGGGGGCCTAATTCACCCCTCCACTTT.